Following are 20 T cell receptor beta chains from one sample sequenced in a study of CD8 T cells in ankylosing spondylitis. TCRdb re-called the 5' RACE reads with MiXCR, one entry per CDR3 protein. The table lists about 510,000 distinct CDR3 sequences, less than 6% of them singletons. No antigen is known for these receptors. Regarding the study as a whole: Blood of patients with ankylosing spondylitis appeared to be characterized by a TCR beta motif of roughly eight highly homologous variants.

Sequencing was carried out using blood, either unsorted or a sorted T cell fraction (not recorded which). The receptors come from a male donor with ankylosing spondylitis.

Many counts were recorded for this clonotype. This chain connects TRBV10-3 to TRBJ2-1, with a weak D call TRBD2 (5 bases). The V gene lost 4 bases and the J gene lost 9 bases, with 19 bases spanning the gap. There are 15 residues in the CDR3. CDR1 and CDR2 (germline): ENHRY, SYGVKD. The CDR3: CAISAATPREGEQFF. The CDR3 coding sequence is TGTGCCATCAGTGCGGCGACCCCCCGAGAGGGTGAGCAGTTCTTC.

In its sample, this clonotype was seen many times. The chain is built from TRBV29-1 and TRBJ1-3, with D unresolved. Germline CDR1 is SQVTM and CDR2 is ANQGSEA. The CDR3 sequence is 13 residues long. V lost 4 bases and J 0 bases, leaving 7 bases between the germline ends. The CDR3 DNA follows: TGCAGCGTTGTGGCGGACTCTGGAAACACCATATATTTT. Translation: CSVVADSGNTIYF.

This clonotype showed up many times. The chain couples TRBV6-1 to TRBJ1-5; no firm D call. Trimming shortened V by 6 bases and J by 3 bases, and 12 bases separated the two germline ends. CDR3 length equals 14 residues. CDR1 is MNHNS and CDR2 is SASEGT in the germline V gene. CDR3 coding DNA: TGTGCCAGCAGCCCCGAGGGAAACAATCAGCCCCAGCATTTT. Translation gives CASSPEGNNQPQHF.

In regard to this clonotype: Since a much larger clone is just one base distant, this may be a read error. The DNA of the CDR3 is TGTGTCATCAGTGCGGGACTAGCGGACAATGAGCAGTTCTTC. This encodes CVISAGLADNEQFF. The J gene is TRBJ2-1, the V gene TRBV10-3, with 11 nucleotides matching TRBD2. In germline, CDR1 is ENHRY, CDR2 SYGVKD. The CDR3 consists of 14 residues.

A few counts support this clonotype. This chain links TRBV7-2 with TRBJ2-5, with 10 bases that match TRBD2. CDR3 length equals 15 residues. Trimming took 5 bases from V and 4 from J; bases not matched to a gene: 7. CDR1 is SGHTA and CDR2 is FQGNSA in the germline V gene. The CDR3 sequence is CASSTPLAGVETQYF. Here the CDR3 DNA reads TGTGCCAGCAGCACACCCCTAGCGGGAGTAGAGACCCAGTACTTC.

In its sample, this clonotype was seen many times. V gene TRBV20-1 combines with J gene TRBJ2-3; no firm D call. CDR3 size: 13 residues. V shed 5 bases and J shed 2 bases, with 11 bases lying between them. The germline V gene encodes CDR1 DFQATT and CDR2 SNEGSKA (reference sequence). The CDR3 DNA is TGCAGTGCTGGCATTTTTGACACAGATACGCAGTATTTT. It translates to CSAGIFDTDTQYF.

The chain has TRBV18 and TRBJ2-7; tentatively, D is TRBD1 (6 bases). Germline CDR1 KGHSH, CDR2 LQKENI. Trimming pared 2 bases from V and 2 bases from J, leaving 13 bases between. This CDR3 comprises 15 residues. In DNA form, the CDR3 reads TGTGCCAGCTCACCAGCGTCAGGGGTTGCCTACGAGCAGTACTTC. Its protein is CASSPASGVAYEQYF.

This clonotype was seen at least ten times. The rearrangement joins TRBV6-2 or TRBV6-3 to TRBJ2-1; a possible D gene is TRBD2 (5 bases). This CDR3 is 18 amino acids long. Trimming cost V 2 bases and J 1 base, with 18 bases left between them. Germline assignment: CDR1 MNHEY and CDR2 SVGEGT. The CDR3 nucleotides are TGTGCCAGCAGTTACCGGGAACTAACCCGGAGTTCCTACAATGAGCAGTTCTTC. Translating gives CASSYRELTRSSYNEQFF.

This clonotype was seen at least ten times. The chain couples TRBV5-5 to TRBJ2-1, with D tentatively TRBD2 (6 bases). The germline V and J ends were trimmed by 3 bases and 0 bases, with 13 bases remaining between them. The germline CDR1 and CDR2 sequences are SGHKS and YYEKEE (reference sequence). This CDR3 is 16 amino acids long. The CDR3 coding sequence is TGTGCCAGCAGCTCCTTCCGGGAGTTCTCCTACAATGAGCAGTTCTTC. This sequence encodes CASSSFREFSYNEQFF.

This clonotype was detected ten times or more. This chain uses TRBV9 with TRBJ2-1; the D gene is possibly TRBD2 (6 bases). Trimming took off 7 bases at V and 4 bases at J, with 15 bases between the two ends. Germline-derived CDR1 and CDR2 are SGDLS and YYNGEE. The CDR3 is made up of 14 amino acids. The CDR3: CASSGVAEYNEQFF. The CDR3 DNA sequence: TGTGCCAGCTCCGGGGTAGCGGAGTACAATGAGCAGTTCTTC.

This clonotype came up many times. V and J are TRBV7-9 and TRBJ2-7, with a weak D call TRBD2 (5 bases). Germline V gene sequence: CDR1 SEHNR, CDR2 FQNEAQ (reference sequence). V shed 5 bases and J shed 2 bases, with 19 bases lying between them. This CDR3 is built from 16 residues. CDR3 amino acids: CASSPIGSGKPYEQYF. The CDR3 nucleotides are TGTGCCAGCAGCCCTATCGGGTCGGGGAAGCCCTACGAGCAGTACTTC.

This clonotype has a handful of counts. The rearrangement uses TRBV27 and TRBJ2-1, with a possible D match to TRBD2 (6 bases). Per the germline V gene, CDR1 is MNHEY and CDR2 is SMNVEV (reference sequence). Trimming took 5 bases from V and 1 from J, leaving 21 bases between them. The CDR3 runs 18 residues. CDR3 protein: CASSRRPPRRGSYNEQFF. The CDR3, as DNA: TGTGCCAGCAGTCGCCGACCCCCTAGGCGGGGTTCCTACAATGAGCAGTTCTTC.

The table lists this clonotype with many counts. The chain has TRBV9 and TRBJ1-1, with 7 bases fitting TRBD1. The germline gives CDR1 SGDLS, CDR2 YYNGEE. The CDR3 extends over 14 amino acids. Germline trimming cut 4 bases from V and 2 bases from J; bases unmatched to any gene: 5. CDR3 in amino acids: CASSPDRINTEAFF. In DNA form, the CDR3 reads TGTGCCAGCAGCCCGGACAGGATTAACACTGAAGCTTTCTTT.

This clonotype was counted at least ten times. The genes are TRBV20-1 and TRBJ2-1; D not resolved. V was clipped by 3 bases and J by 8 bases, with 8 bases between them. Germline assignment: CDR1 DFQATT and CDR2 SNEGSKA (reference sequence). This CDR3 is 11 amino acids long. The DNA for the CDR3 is TGCAGTGCTAGTGGGCCAGATGAGCAGTTCTTC. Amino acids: CSASGPDEQFF.

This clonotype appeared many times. The CDR3 region has the DNA TGCAGCGTTGGGCCAGCGGTGGGGGATACGCAGTATTTT. This encodes CSVGPAVGDTQYF. The chain combines TRBV29-1 with TRBJ2-3, with a possible D match to TRBD2 (5 bases). CDR1 SQVTM and CDR2 ANQGSEA come from the germline V gene. The CDR3 spans 13 residues. The V gene lost 4 bases and the J gene lost 6 bases, with 14 bases spanning the gap.

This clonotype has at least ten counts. The CDR3 is CSVFLQNPYEQYF. In DNA form, the CDR3 reads TGCAGCGTTTTTTTACAGAACCCCTACGAGCAGTACTTC. The V call is TRBV29-1, the J call TRBJ2-7, with D hard to call. CDR3 length: 13 residues. The V end lost 5 bases, the J end lost 2 bases, and 13 bases lay between the germline ends. Germline loops: CDR1 SQVTM, CDR2 ANQGSEA.

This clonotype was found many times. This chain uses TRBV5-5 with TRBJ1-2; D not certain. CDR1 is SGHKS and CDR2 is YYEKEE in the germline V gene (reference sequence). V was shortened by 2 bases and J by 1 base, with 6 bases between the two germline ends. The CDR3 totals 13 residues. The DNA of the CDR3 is TGTGCCAGCAGCTTTTTAAGTAACTATGGCTACACCTTC. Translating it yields CASSFLSNYGYTF. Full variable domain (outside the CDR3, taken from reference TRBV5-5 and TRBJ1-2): DAGVTQSPTHLIKTRGQQVTLRCSPISGHKSVSWYQQVLGQGPQFIFQYYEKEERGRGNFPDRFSARQFPNYSSELNVNALLLGDSALYLCASSFLSNYGYTFGSGTRLTVV.

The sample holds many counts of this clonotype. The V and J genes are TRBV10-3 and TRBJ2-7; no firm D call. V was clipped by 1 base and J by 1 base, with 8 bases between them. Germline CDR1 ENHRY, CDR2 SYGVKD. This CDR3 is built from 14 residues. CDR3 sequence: CAISELRSSYEQYF. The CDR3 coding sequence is TGTGCCATCAGTGAGTTGAGAAGTTCCTACGAGCAGTACTTC.

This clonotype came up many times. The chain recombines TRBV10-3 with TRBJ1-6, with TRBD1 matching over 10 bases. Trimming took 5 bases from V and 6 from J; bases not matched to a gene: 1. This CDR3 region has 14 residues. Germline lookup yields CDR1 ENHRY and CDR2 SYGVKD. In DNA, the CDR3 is TGTGCCATCAGTAGGGACAGGGGTAATTCACCCCTCCACTTT. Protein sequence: CAISRDRGNSPLHF.

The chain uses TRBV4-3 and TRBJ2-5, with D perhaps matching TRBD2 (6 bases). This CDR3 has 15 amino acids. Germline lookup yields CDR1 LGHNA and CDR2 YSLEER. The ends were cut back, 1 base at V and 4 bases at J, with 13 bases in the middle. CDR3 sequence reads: CASSQGGTRVETQYF. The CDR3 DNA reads TGCGCCAGCAGCCAAGGCGGGACCAGAGTAGAGACCCAGTACTTC.